This TCR beta chain stems from a study of blood T cell repertoires in COVID-19. This CDR3 is 13 amino acids long. Germline V gene data show CDR1 as KGHDR and CDR2 as SFDVKD. Trimming took off 4 bases at V and 0 bases at J, with 3 bases between the two ends. Profiling relied on immunoSEQ multiplex PCR, and the TCRdb table lists in-frame clones only, not all of them. The table records about 74,000 clones, around 88% of them present only once. Sequencing was performed on peripheral blood. The genes are TRBV24-1 and TRBJ1-3; D is unclear. This TCR derives from a woman of 80 years or more with active or convalescent COVID-19. Here the CDR3 DNA reads TGTGCCACCAGTGACGGCTCTGGAAACACCATATATTTT. Its protein is CATSDGSGNTIYF.